These 7 T cell receptor beta chains were all obtained from the same sample, sequenced in a study of blood T cell repertoires in COVID-19. Generated by immunoSEQ multiplex PCR, the TCRdb table keeps only in-frame clones and is missing some. The sample consists of roughly 110,000 clones, 75% to 90% of them appearing once. The sample was peripheral blood. Every receptor here comes from a human donor in a cohort sampled during active COVID-19.

The chain joins TRBV6-2 or TRBV6-3 to TRBJ2-1, with 11 bases aligning to TRBD2. CDR3 length: 15 amino acids. The V segment lost 5 bases and the J segment 2 bases; nucleotides outside the gene matches: 2. The germline CDR1 and CDR2 sequences are MNHEY and SVGEGT. The CDR3 spells CASSPGLAAYNEQFF. As DNA, the CDR3 is TGTGCCAGCAGTCCGGGACTAGCGGCCTACAATGAGCAGTTCTTC.

The chain has TRBV19 and TRBJ1-2; D is ambiguous. V dropped 5 bases and J dropped 8 bases, with 12 bases sitting between them. This CDR3 contains 12 residues. CDR1 and CDR2 (germline): LNHDA, SQIVND (reference sequence). The DNA for the CDR3 is TGTGCCAGTAGTTCCCGGTCCTTGGGCTACACCTTC. Residues: CASSSRSLGYTF. The full variable domain, with the rest looked up from reference TRBV19 and TRBJ1-2, is DGGITQSPKYLFRKEGQNVTLSCEQNLNHDAMYWYRQDPGQGLRLIYYSQIVNDFQKGDIAEGYSVSREKKESFPLTVTSAQKNPTAFYLCASSSRSLGYTFGSGTRLTVV.

The genes are TRBV3-1 (or the pseudogene TRBV3-2) and TRBJ2-7, with D unclear. CDR1 is LGHDT and CDR2 is YNNKEL in the germline V gene (reference sequence). The CDR3 runs to 15 residues. V lost 0 bases and J 6 bases, leaving 15 bases between the germline ends. This CDR3 is CASSQEPSTPGEQYF. In nucleotides, the CDR3 is TGTGCCAGCAGCCAAGAACCCAGCACGCCGGGCGAGCAGTACTTC.

The chain carries TRBV7-2 and TRBJ1-4; D remains unclear. CDR1 and CDR2 (germline): SGHTA, FQGNSA. V was pared by 3 bases and J by 8 bases, with 7 bases between. The CDR3 spans 12 residues. The CDR3 here is CASSFTEEKLFF. Written as DNA, the CDR3 is TGTGCCAGCAGCTTCACAGAGGAAAAACTGTTTTTT. Combining the CDR3 with reference TRBV7-2 and TRBJ1-4 gives the whole variable domain GAGVSQSPSNKVTEKGKDVELRCDPISGHTALYWYRQSLGQGLEFLIYFQGNSAPDKSGLPSDRFSAERTGGSVSTLTIQRTQQEDSAVYLCASSFTEEKLFFGSGTQLSVL.

The V gene is TRBV19, the J gene TRBJ2-1; D is undetermined. V lost 7 bases to trimming and J lost 0 bases, with 10 bases between them. Looked up from germline, CDR1 is LNHDA and CDR2 is SQIVND (reference sequence). The CDR3 contains 14 residues. The CDR3 nucleotides read TGTGCCAGTAATAAACAGCTCTCCTACAATGAGCAGTTCTTC. It codes for CASNKQLSYNEQFF.

The chain is built from TRBV20-1 and TRBJ2-4; D gene uncertain. V lost 3 bases and J lost 1, with 7 bases in between. CDR1 DFQATT and CDR2 SNEGSKA come from the germline V gene (reference sequence). CDR3 size: 13 residues. CDR3 in amino acids: CSASPGAKNIQYF. In nucleotides, the CDR3 is TGCAGTGCTAGTCCAGGTGCCAAAAACATTCAGTACTTC.

This sequence joins TRBV27 and TRBJ1-2, with TRBD1 identical over 11 bases. The ends lost 1 base at V and 5 bases at J; junction bases unmatched: 3. The CDR3 has 15 amino acids. Germline CDR1 and CDR2: MNHEY and SMNVEV (reference sequence). CDR3 in amino acids: CASSLYRDRGYGYTF. CDR3 nucleotides: TGTGCCAGCAGTTTATACAGGGACAGGGGGTATGGCTACACCTTC.